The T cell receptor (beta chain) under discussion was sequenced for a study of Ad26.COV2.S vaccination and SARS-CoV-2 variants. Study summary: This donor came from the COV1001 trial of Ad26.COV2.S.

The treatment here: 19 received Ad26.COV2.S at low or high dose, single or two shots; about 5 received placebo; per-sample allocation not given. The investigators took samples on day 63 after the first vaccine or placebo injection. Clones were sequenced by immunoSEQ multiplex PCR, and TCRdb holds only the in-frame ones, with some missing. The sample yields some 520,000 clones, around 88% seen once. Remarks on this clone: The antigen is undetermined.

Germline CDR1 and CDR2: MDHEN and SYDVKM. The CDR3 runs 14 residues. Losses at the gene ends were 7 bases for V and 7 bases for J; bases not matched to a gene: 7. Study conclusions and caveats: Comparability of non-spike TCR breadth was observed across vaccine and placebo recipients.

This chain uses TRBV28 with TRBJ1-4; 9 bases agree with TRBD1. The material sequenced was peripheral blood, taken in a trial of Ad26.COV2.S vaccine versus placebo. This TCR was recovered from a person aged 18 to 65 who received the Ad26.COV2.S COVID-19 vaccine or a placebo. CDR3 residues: CASTSSDRGEKLFF. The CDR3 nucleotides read TGTGCCAGCACCTCCTCGGACAGGGGTGAAAAACTGTTTTTT.